The clone carrying this T cell receptor (beta chain) was recorded once. What it binds is not known. The unexposed donors gave CD4+ T cells in about 2011-2018, prior to COVID-19. CD4+ T cells were isolated from the cells after about ten days of culture. Testing used SARS-CoV-2 S/N and four cold-coronavirus spikes on unexposed-donor CD4+ T cells, cells permitting. This sample stems from a study of CD4 T cells in relation to SARS-CoV-2 and coronaviruses. Assay used: immunoSEQ multiplex PCR; TCRdb lists only in-frame clones, some missing. The sample lists approximately 30,000 clones; roughly 69% were seen once. The CDR3 is 17 amino acids. V was cut by 1 base and J by 6 bases, with 22 bases left in between. Germline CDR1 MDHEN, CDR2 SYDVKM.

The receptor's source is a human donor in good health. Specimen: CD4+ T cells from PBMCs, cultured in vitro. The rearrangement links TRBV28 to TRBJ2-7; D possibly corresponds to TRBD2 (6 bases). The CDR3 here is CASSLSSGPRAGSEQYF. The CDR3 region has the DNA TGTGCCAGCAGTTTATCCTCCGGACCCCGGGCGGGATCCGAGCAGTACTTC.